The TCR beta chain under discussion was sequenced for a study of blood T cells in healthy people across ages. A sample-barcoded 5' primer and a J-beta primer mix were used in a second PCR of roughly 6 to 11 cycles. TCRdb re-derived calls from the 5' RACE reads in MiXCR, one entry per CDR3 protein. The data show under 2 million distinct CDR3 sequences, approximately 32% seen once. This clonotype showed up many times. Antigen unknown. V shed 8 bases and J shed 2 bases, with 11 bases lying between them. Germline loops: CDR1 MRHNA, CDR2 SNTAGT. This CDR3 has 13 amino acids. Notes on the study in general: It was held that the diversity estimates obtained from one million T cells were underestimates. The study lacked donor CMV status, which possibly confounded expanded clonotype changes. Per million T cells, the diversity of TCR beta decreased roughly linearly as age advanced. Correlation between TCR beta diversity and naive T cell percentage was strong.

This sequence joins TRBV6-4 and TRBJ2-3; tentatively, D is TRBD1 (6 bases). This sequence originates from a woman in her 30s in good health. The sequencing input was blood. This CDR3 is CASGEGHTDTQYF. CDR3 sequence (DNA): TGTGCCAGCGGAGAGGGACACACAGATACGCAGTATTTT.